This TCR beta chain appears in the sequencing data of a study of T cell responses to AZD1222 COVID-19 vaccine. General study results and limits: Nearly half of spike-specific TCRs reportedly target unmutated variant regions. Clonal diversity may have been underestimated, and the donors were mostly white British, with more females than males.

Comment on this clone: The antigen remains unidentified.

The table came from immunoSEQ multiplex PCR; TCRdb's copy has only in-frame clones and leaves some out. The sample carries 100,000 to 150,000 clones, roughly 90% recorded once. Germline V lookup: CDR1 MNHEY, CDR2 SMNVEV (reference sequence). The CDR3 length is 16 residues. V lost 3 bases and J lost 2, with 11 bases in between. This clonotype originated in an adult in good health. The material sequenced was peripheral blood, taken on day 0 of AZD1222 vaccination. The gene calls are TRBV27 and TRBJ2-6; D might be TRBD1 (5 bases). The CDR3 sequence: CASSFYRITGANVLTF. CDR3 bases: TGTGCCAGCAGTTTTTACAGGATTACTGGGGCCAACGTCCTGACTTTC.